The 14 T cell receptor beta chains reported below all come from one sample, sequenced in a study of PD-L1 blockade in urothelial cancer. The time point here: pretreatment peripheral blood. Assay: immunoSEQ multiplex PCR; the TCRdb copy retains only in-frame clones and omits some. The sample has 70,000 to 95,000 clones; more than 70% are singletons. Material: PBMCs, obtained around atezolizumab (anti-PD-L1) treatment. These receptors were obtained from a woman aged 80 or over with urothelial cancer.

The CDR3 here is CASNTGTGNEKLFF. The CDR3 region has the DNA TGTGCCAGCAATACCGGGACAGGGAATGAAAAACTGTTTTTT. The rearrangement joins TRBV11-2 to TRBJ1-4, with 9 bases identical to TRBD1. There are 14 residues in the CDR3. Germline-derived CDR1 and CDR2 are SGHAT and FQNNGV. Trimming took 7 bases from V and 5 from J; bases not matched to a gene: 5.

This chain uses TRBV28 with TRBJ2-7; TRBD1 might be the D (5 bases). Germline V gives CDR1 MDHEN, CDR2 SYDVKM. Deletions cut 0 bases from V and 5 bases from J, with 14 bases between. CDR3 length: 15 residues. The CDR3 here is CASSLWDKEWHEQYF. CDR3 bases: TGTGCCAGCAGTTTATGGGACAAAGAGTGGCACGAGCAGTACTTC.

The V and J genes are TRBV5-6 and TRBJ1-1; 8 bases agree with TRBD1. This CDR3 region has 13 residues. Per the germline V gene, CDR1 is SGHDT and CDR2 is YYEEEE. Trimming at V came to 3 bases and at J to 8 bases, leaving 6 bases not matched to a gene. The DNA of the CDR3 is TGTGCCAGCAGCTCCGGGACAGGTTTCGAAGCTTTCTTT. It translates to CASSSGTGFEAFF. Full variable domain (remainder filled in from reference TRBV5-6 and TRBJ1-1): DAGVTQSPTHLIKTRGQQVTLRCSPKSGHDTVSWYQQALGQGPQFIFQYYEEEERQRGNFPDRFSGHQFPNYSSELNVNALLLGDSALYLCASSSGTGFEAFFGQGTRLTVV.

This chain uses TRBV5-1 with TRBJ2-7; 7 bases line up with TRBD2. The CDR3 extends over 17 amino acids. Germline V gene data show CDR1 as SGHRS and CDR2 as YFSETQ. With 4 bases clipped from V and 0 bases from J, the junction kept 13 bases outside the gene matches. CDR3 sequence: CASSAGQLALSSYEQYF. In DNA form, the CDR3 reads TGCGCCAGCAGCGCGGGGCAACTAGCGCTTAGCTCCTACGAGCAGTACTTC. Using reference TRBV5-1 and TRBJ2-7 for the parts outside the CDR3, the full variable domain is KAGVTQTPRYLIKTRGQQVTLSCSPISGHRSVSWYQQTPGQGLQFLFEYFSETQRNKGNFPGRFSGRQFSNSRSEMNVSTLELGDSALYLCASSAGQLALSSYEQYFGPGTRLTVT.

J is TRBJ2-2 and V is TRBV4-1; D may be TRBD2 (5 bases). Germline CDR1 is MGHRA and CDR2 is YSYEKL. Deletions cut 0 bases from V and 6 bases from J, with 8 bases between. The CDR3 length is 14 residues. The CDR3 loop reads CASSQEGLAGELFF. DNA for the CDR3: TGCGCCAGCAGCCAAGAAGGACTCGCCGGGGAGCTGTTTTTT.

The V call is TRBV28, the J call TRBJ2-7; 13 bases align to TRBD2. Losses at the gene ends were 4 bases for V and 2 bases for J; bases not matched to a gene: 5. Germline CDR1 is MDHEN and CDR2 is SYDVKM. The CDR3 loop spans 16 amino acids. CDR3 bases: TGTGCCAGCAGTTCCGGGACTAGCGGGACCCCCTACGAGCAGTACTTC. This codes for CASSSGTSGTPYEQYF.

A single count supports this clone. The chain recombines TRBV28 with TRBJ2-7, with D possibly being TRBD1 (6 bases). The length of the CDR3 is 14 residues. Trimming stripped 2 bases from V and 5 bases from J, with 13 bases between. Germline V lookup: CDR1 MDHEN, CDR2 SYDVKM. The CDR3 coding sequence is TGTGCCAGCAGTTTAAGGGGGTTAGGGGACGAGCAGTACTTC. Amino acid sequence: CASSLRGLGDEQYF.

The genes are TRBV27 and TRBJ1-2; possibly TRBD1 for D (6 bases). This CDR3 spans 14 amino acids. V was cut by 3 bases and J by 6 bases, with 14 bases left in between. Per the germline V gene, CDR1 is MNHEY and CDR2 is SMNVEV (reference sequence). CDR3 DNA sequence: TGTGCCAGCAGTTTGGTGGGGGCGTGGGATGGCTACACCTTC. Translating it yields CASSLVGAWDGYTF.

V and J are TRBV7-3 and TRBJ2-1; 10 nucleotides align to TRBD2. From germline, CDR1 is SGHTA and CDR2 FQGTGA. With V trimmed by 3 bases and J by 8 bases, 1 base remained unmatched. The CDR3 has 13 amino acids. The CDR3 DNA is TGTGCCAGCAGCTTCGGGACTAGCGATGAGCAGTTCTTC. It translates to CASSFGTSDEQFF.

This sequence joins TRBV6-6 and TRBJ2-1, with TRBD2 identical over 9 bases. The germline gives CDR1 MNHNY, CDR2 SVGAGI (reference sequence). V gave up 5 bases and J gave up 15 bases; unmatched junction bases: 14. The CDR3 runs to 14 residues. The CDR3: CASSPSNSGSIRFF. The CDR3 nucleotides read TGTGCCAGCAGTCCTAGTAATAGCGGGAGTATTCGGTTCTTC.

V usage is TRBV7-2 and J usage is TRBJ2-1, with no clear D. This CDR3 spans 12 amino acids. Germline CDR1 reads SGHTA; CDR2 reads FQGNSA. V lost 3 bases and J 9 bases, leaving 9 bases between the germline ends. The CDR3 is CASSFEVSEQFF. The CDR3 DNA reads TGTGCCAGCAGCTTTGAGGTTAGTGAGCAGTTCTTC.

The CDR3 DNA reads TGTGCCTGGACCCGGGACAGGGGGCGCGAGCAGTACTTC. The encoded protein is CAWTRDRGREQYF. V usage is TRBV30 and J usage is TRBJ2-7, with 12 bases that match TRBD1. The CDR3 has 13 amino acids. Germline CDR1 reads GTSNPN; CDR2 reads SVGIG (reference sequence). Unmatched junction bases numbered 4, after V lost 4 bases and J lost 6 bases.

The chain has TRBV6-5 and TRBJ1-1, with 8 positions matching TRBD1. Per germline, CDR1 MNHEY and CDR2 SVGAGI. The CDR3 length is 14 residues. With 6 bases clipped from V and 1 base from J, the junction kept 4 bases outside the gene matches. The CDR3 DNA follows: TGTGCCAGCAGATACGGACAGGGGAACACTGAAGCTTTCTTT. It specifies CASRYGQGNTEAFF.

The chain has TRBV5-1 and TRBJ2-7, with 10 bases lining up with TRBD1. Losses at the gene ends were 4 bases for V and 5 bases for J; bases not matched to a gene: 6. Germline CDR1 SGHRS, CDR2 YFSETQ. This CDR3 has 14 amino acids. CDR3 nucleotide sequence: TGCGCCAGCAGCGTCGGACAGGGGGTAAACGAGCAGTACTTC. Translating gives CASSVGQGVNEQYF.